Listed below are T cell receptor beta chains from one sample, sequenced in a study of T-cell reconstitution after alpha-beta-depleted transplantation in children. TCRdb reprocessed the PCR reads via MiXCR and lists one record per CDR3 protein. This repertoire shows 300,000 to 400,000 distinct CDR3 sequences, under 20% found once; its top ten account for roughly 40%. Here the sequenced sample was PBMCs, mostly from graft donor cells, taken 360 days after TCRalphabeta/CD19-depleted stem cell transplant. The receptors were sampled from a male patient aged 2 to 10 who had a stem cell transplant for acute lymphoblastic leukemia, so the T cells may come from the graft donor. The CDR3 runs from the conserved cysteine through the conserved F or W. Each record gives: clone size, V gene, D gene, J gene, CDR3 DNA, CDR3 protein. The D gene is left open where the match is weak. For some rows the clone size is stated as once, few or many, or as a class when expanded; others skip it.

once	TRBV28	.	TRBJ2-1	TGTGCCAGCAGTCCACTAGAGGCCTACAATGAGCAGTTCTTC	CASSPLEAYNEQFF
few	TRBV6-2/TRBV6-3	.	TRBJ2-5	TGTGCCAGCAGTTACCTGCGATGGACGGAAGCGCAAGAGACCCAGTACTTC	CASSYLRWTEAQETQYF
few	TRBV20-1	.	TRBJ2-5	TGCAGTGCTCGTCGGTTCCTATATCACCAAATCTTACAAGAGACCCAGTACTTC	CSARRFLYHQILQETQYF
few	TRBV9	TRBD2	TRBJ2-1	TGTGCCAGCAGCGTAGGGGGACTAGCGGGAGTGGGCTCCTACAATGAGCAGTTCTTC	CASSVGGLAGVGSYNEQFF
few	TRBV29-1	TRBD1	TRBJ2-2	TGCAGCGTTGAGGACAGGGGGCGAGAGGCCGGGGAGCTGTTTTTT	CSVEDRGREAGELFF
.	TRBV10-3	TRBD1	TRBJ2-2	TGTGCCATCAGCGGACAGGGTCGAACCGGGGAGCTGTTTTTT	CAISGQGRTGELFF
few	TRBV15	.	TRBJ1-5	TGTGCCACCAGTGTCAGTTGGCGCAATCAGCCCCAGCATTTT	CATSVSWRNQPQHF
.	TRBV6-2/TRBV6-3	.	TRBJ2-1	TGTGCCAGCAGTTACGCCCGGTACTCCTACAATGAGCAGTTCTTC	CASSYARYSYNEQFF
.	TRBV4-2	TRBD2	TRBJ2-7	TGTGCCAGCAGCAAAGGGAGGGGAACCTACGAGCAGTACTTC	CASSKGRGTYEQYF
few	TRBV7-9	.	TRBJ2-1	TGTGCCAGCAGCTTAGCGTTTGGAGGGGTCAATGAGCAGTTCTTC	CASSLAFGGVNEQFF
.	TRBV7-2	TRBD1	TRBJ2-7	TGTGCCAGCAGCTTAGTCGCCGGGACAGGCCCTGTGGTCTACGAGCAGTACTTC	CASSLVAGTGPVVYEQYF
.	TRBV10-2	TRBD1	TRBJ1-2	TGCGCCACGGGACAGTCTAACTATGGCTACACCTTC	CATGQSNYGYTF
many	TRBV18	TRBD1	TRBJ1-1	TGTGCCAGCTCACCAGGGGGACAGGGGAGACGAGCTTTCTTT	CASSPGGQGRRAFF
few	TRBV7-8	.	TRBJ2-7	TGTGCCAGCAGCTTAGGCAGGGTTGCAAGCTACGAGCAGTACTTC	CASSLGRVASYEQYF
many	TRBV11-2	.	TRBJ1-2	TGTGCCAGCAGCCAAGGGGGTAACTATGGCTACACCTTC	CASSQGGNYGYTF
.	TRBV12-3/TRBV12-4	.	TRBJ1-2	TGTGCCAGCAGTTTATCGTACGGGTTCCCTGGCTACACCTTC	CASSLSYGFPGYTF
.	TRBV13	TRBD2	TRBJ2-1	TGTGCCAGCAGCACCCGACTAGCGGGAGGGCCTTCTAACTTTAATGAGCAGTTCTTC	CASSTRLAGGPSNFNEQFF
once	TRBV4-3	.	TRBJ2-5	TGCGCCAGCAGCCAAGACGAGGATTACGTAGTGGGTGAGACCCAGTACTTC	CASSQDEDYVVGETQYF
many	TRBV12-3/TRBV12-4	.	TRBJ2-1	TGTGCCAGCAGTTTGGTATGGCCGTCGGGCAATGAGCAGTTCTTC	CASSLVWPSGNEQFF
few	TRBV5-1	.	TRBJ2-1	TGCGCCAGCAGCCCCCTGGGCGGAGGCAATAGGATCCACAATGAGCAGTTCTTC	CASSPLGGGNRIHNEQFF
few	TRBV6-2/TRBV6-3	TRBD1	TRBJ2-3	TGTGCCAGCAGTTACAACCGAGCCGGGACAGGGAGTAGCACAGATACGCAGTATTTT	CASSYNRAGTGSSTDTQYF
.	TRBV3-1	TRBD1	TRBJ1-1	TGTGCCAGCAGCCAATCATGGCAGGGGGGGACTGAAGCTTTCTTT	CASSQSWQGGTEAFF
.	TRBV2	TRBD2	TRBJ2-1	TGTGCCAGCAGTGAGATAGCGGGAGTCGCTTACAATGAGCAGTTCTTC	CASSEIAGVAYNEQFF
once	TRBV28	.	TRBJ2-1	TGTGCCAGCAATACCCACGGCCGGGTTTCCTACAATGAGCAGTTCTTC	CASNTHGRVSYNEQFF
few	TRBV25-1	.	TRBJ1-4	TGTGCCAGCAGTGAATCCCGACAGGCCTCAACTAATGAAAAACTGTTTTTT	CASSESRQASTNEKLFF
.	TRBV11-2	TRBD2	TRBJ2-1	TGTGCCAGCAGCTTAGAATTGGGTATCCTCACTAGCGTGGATCATGAGCAGTTCTTC	CASSLELGILTSVDHEQFF
.	TRBV11-2	TRBD2	TRBJ2-1	TGTGCCAGCAGCTTAGGGACTAGCCTTCAGTTCTTC	CASSLGTSLQFF
many	TRBV12-3/TRBV12-4	.	TRBJ2-2	TGTGCCAGCAGTTTTGGTGCCGGGGAGCTGTTTTTT	CASSFGAGELFF
many	TRBV11-1	TRBD1	TRBJ2-1	TGTGCCACCAGCCGGGACAGACAGTACAATGAGCAGTTCTTC	CATSRDRQYNEQFF
many	TRBV12-3/TRBV12-4	.	TRBJ1-1	TGTGCCAGCAGTTGGACAGCTGAAGCTTTCTTT	CASSWTAEAFF
few	TRBV11-1	.	TRBJ1-2	TGTGCCAGCAGCTTAAGCCCAATACCCAACTATGGCTACACCTTC	CASSLSPIPNYGYTF
few	TRBV24-1	.	TRBJ2-2	TGTGCCACCAGTGCCCGAAGGAGGGTAGGGACCGGGGAGCTGTTTTTT	CATSARRRVGTGELFF
few	TRBV28	TRBD1	TRBJ2-5	TGTGCCAGCAGTCCTGCTGACAGGGGTAAAAAGACCCAGTACTTC	CASSPADRGKKTQYF
.	TRBV28	.	TRBJ2-7	TGTGCCACCGGTTTGACTTCCTACGAGCAGTACTTC	CATGLTSYEQYF
few	TRBV28	TRBD2	TRBJ2-5	TGTGCCAGCAGTTCCCCGGGAGGCAGTAAAGAGACCCAGTACTTC	CASSSPGGSKETQYF
.	TRBV5-1	TRBD2	TRBJ2-3	TGCGCCAGCAGCTTGATCCTAGCGGGAGGGGCAGATACGCAGTATTTT	CASSLILAGGADTQYF
few	TRBV24-1	.	TRBJ2-2	TGTGCCACCAGTATCACAGGGTCGAACACCGGGGAGCTGTTTTTT	CATSITGSNTGELFF
.	TRBV12-3/TRBV12-4	.	TRBJ1-1	TGTGCCAGCAGTATCCCCGGGGTGCTCATGAACACTGAAGCTTTCTTT	CASSIPGVLMNTEAFF
.	TRBV7-7	TRBD2	TRBJ2-7	TGTGCTAGCAGCTTAGTTGCGGGACTAGCGGGGAAGAGCTCCTACGAGCAGTACTTC	CASSLVAGLAGKSSYEQYF
.	TRBV10-3	.	TRBJ2-3	TGTGCCATCACTGGGACATACTTAGATACGCAGTATTTT	CAITGTYLDTQYF
few	TRBV10-3	.	TRBJ1-1	TGTGCCATCAGTCAGGGTAGCGCTGAAGCTTTCTTT	CAISQGSAEAFF
.	TRBV4-3	.	TRBJ2-3	TGCGCCAGCAGCCAAGAAGGGGTTGGTGGAACGGGGGCAGATACGCAGTATTTT	CASSQEGVGGTGADTQYF
many	TRBV12-3/TRBV12-4	TRBD1	TRBJ2-2	TGTGCCAGCAGTTTGCAGGGGGTGCGCACCGGGGAGCTGTTTTTT	CASSLQGVRTGELFF
.	TRBV5-1	TRBD2	TRBJ2-6	TGCGCCAGCAGCTTGAAGGCACTAGCGGGAGGGTCCCTCAGCTGGGCCAACGTCCTGACTTTC	CASSLKALAGGSLSWANVLTF
many	TRBV3-1	.	TRBJ1-1	TGTGCCAGCAGCCAAGAGCTTGACAGTAATGAAGCTTTCTTT	CASSQELDSNEAFF
.	TRBV20-1	.	TRBJ1-4	TGCAGTGCTAGAATCCCAGGGTATACTAATGAAAAACTGTTTTTT	CSARIPGYTNEKLFF